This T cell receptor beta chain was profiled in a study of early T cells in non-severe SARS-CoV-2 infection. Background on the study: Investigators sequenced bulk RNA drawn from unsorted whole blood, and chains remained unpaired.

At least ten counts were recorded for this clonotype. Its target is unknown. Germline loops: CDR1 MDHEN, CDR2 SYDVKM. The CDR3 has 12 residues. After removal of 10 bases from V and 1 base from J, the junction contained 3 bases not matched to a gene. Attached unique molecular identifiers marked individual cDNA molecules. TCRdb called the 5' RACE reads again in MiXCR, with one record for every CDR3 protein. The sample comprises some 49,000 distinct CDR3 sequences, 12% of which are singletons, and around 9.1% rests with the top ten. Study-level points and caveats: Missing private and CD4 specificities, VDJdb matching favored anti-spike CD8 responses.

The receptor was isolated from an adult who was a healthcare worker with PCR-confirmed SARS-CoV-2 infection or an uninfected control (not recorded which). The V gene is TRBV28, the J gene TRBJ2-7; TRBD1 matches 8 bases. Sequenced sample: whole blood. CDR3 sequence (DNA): TGTGCCATCGGACAGGGTTCCTACGAGCAGTACTTC. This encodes CAIGQGSYEQYF.